The 8 T cell receptor beta chains presented below share a single source sample, sequenced in a study of glioma-infiltrating T cells after dendritic cell vaccination. The table came from immunoSEQ multiplex PCR; TCRdb's copy has only in-frame clones and leaves some out. Of about 73,000 clones in the sample, more than 65% were seen once. The sequencing here drew on blood, taken before dendritic cell vaccination. The receptors derive from a human donor with glioblastoma.

The sample holds a few counts of this clone. CDR3 nucleotides: TGCAGCTTAGACAGGGATGGCTACACCTTC. Translating it yields CSLDRDGYTF. The chain links TRBV29-1 to TRBJ1-2, with TRBD1 matching 7 bases. The CDR3 sequence is 10 residues long. Germline assignment: CDR1 SQVTM and CDR2 ANQGSEA. The V and J ends lost 8 bases and 6 bases, in that order; junction bases with no gene match: 3.

In its sample, this clone was seen once. The chain employs TRBV5-4 and TRBJ2-2; D uncertain. V lost 4 bases and J 1 base, leaving 5 bases between the germline ends. The CDR3 has 13 residues. CDR1 is SGHNT and CDR2 is YYREEE in the germline V gene (reference sequence). For the CDR3, the DNA is TGTGCCAGCAGCCCCAGGAACACCGGGGAGCTGTTTTTT. Protein: CASSPRNTGELFF.

The rearrangement uses TRBV7-9 and TRBJ1-4; 7 bases are shared with TRBD1. J lost 7 bases, V lost 4 bases, and 6 bases had no gene match. The CDR3 loop spans 14 amino acids. Germline V lookup: CDR1 SEHNR, CDR2 FQNEAQ (reference sequence). The CDR3 coding sequence is TGTGCCAGCAGCTGGGACAGCCTAATTGAAAAACTGTTTTTT. The encoded protein is CASSWDSLIEKLFF.

CDR3 in DNA: TGTGCCAGCAGTCTCAGGAGTAGCGGGGTTCAAGAGACCCAGTACTTC. This sequence encodes CASSLRSSGVQETQYF. The J gene is TRBJ2-5, the V gene TRBV7-6; 8 bases are a match to TRBD2. The CDR3 totals 16 residues. From germline, CDR1 is SGHVS and CDR2 FNYEAQ. Trimming at V came to 6 bases and at J to 2 bases, leaving 11 bases not matched to a gene.

The CDR3 protein is CASSQMNQPQHF. The CDR3 nucleotides read TGTGCCAGCAGCCAGATGAACCAGCCCCAGCATTTT. This chain links TRBV7-9 with TRBJ1-5, with no clear D. This CDR3 is 12 amino acids long. Looked up from germline, CDR1 is SEHNR and CDR2 is FQNEAQ (reference sequence). Trimming took off 5 bases at V and 7 bases at J, with 9 bases between the two ends.

The chain has TRBV6-1 and TRBJ1-2; D is undetermined. CDR1 and CDR2 from the germline V gene are MNHNS and SASEGT. Trimming removed 8 bases at V and 4 bases at J, with 17 bases between. The CDR3 runs to 14 residues. In nucleotides, the CDR3 is TGTGCCAGCGGGTTAACCGGGAGCGGCTATGGCTACACCTTC. Encoded protein: CASGLTGSGYGYTF.

A single count supports this clone. The CDR3 DNA reads TGTGCCTGCACCGGGACAGGGAGTCCCTCCTACAATGAGCAGTTCTTC. It specifies CACTGTGSPSYNEQFF. The V gene is TRBV30, the J gene TRBJ2-1, with TRBD1 identical over 9 bases. V was clipped by 6 bases and J by 0 bases; unmatched bases: 9. CDR3 length: 16 residues. Germline CDR1 and CDR2: GTSNPN and SVGIG (reference sequence).

This sequence joins TRBV5-1 and TRBJ1-1; D unresolved. The CDR3 has 13 amino acids. V was cut by 2 bases and J by 8 bases, with 13 bases left in between. Per the germline V gene, CDR1 is SGHRS and CDR2 is YFSETQ. DNA of the CDR3: TGCGCCAGCAGCTTACCCTCCCCGGGGGAAGCTTTCTTT. Amino acids: CASSLPSPGEAFF. The full variable domain, with the rest looked up from reference TRBV5-1 and TRBJ1-1, is KAGVTQTPRYLIKTRGQQVTLSCSPISGHRSVSWYQQTPGQGLQFLFEYFSETQRNKGNFPGRFSGRQFSNSRSEMNVSTLELGDSALYLCASSLPSPGEAFFGQGTRLTVV.